One T cell receptor (beta chain) is described in this entry. These data belong to a study of blood T cell repertoires in COVID-19. Study details: Some COVID-19 samples were acute and others convalescent; all came from the United States, Italy and Spain.

Trimming removed 8 bases at V and 0 bases at J, with 10 bases between. CDR3 length equals 13 residues. Germline values: CDR1 KGHSH, CDR2 LQKENI. Using immunoSEQ multiplex PCR, the repertoire was profiled, and TCRdb retains in-frame clones only, with some absent. The table lists 99,000 or so clones, about 89% of them singletons. V and J are TRBV18 and TRBJ1-1; D is unclear. Input material: peripheral blood. This TCR came from a man aged 50 or older with acute or convalescent COVID-19. CDR3 coding DNA: TGTGCCAGCGTGACAACCATGAACACTGAAGCTTTCTTT. Translation: CASVTTMNTEAFF. Full variable domain (remainder filled in from reference TRBV18 and TRBJ1-1): NAGVMQNPRHLVRRRGQEARLRCSPMKGHSHVYWYRQLPEEGLKFMVYLQKENIIDESGMPKERFSAEFPKEGPSILRIQQVVRGDSAAYFCASVTTMNTEAFFGQGTRLTVV.